This T cell receptor beta chain originates from a study of chemoradiotherapy in HPV16-positive cancers. Study results and limitations: Better recurrence-free survival went with HPV-responsive T-cell expansion in HPV16-positive patients. Candidate HPV-specific clones and E7-related TCR motifs grew in tumor during treatment.

Over chemoradiotherapy, repertoires were sampled more than once. CDR1 is SGHAT and CDR2 is FQNNGV in the germline V gene. The CDR3 has 12 residues. The data were produced by immunoSEQ multiplex PCR, yet TCRdb's version contains in-frame clones alone and is incomplete. The sample shows 15,000 or so clones, about 74% of them seen only once. As to this clone: Its antigen is as yet unknown.

The material sequenced was tumor tissue, taken from a patient who underwent chemoradiotherapy. This TCR was sampled from a human donor with HPV-associated anogenital cancer. V gene TRBV11-2 combines with J gene TRBJ2-5; D unresolved. The DNA end lines up better with TRBJ2-7; the J call may be wrong. In DNA form, the CDR3 reads TGTGCCAGCAGCCTCGAACCCTACGAGCAGTACTTC. Amino acids: CASSLEPYEQYF.